The subject of this entry is one T cell receptor (beta chain). Its antigen remains unidentified. This sample is drawn from a study of blood T cells in healthy people across ages. Overall study findings and caveats: Long-lived and aged donors differed, with more naive CD4+ cells and higher diversity in the long-lived.

V gave up 0 bases and J gave up 1 base; unmatched junction bases: 1. The CDR3 consists of 15 residues. The germline gives CDR1 SGHRS, CDR2 YFSETQ. Through a sample-barcoded 5' primer and a J-beta primer mix, a second PCR was run for roughly 6 to 11 cycles. There were at least 3 million CDR3-containing paired-end reads obtained from each sample. TCRdb re-called the 5' RACE reads with MiXCR, one entry per CDR3 protein. The table has over 700,000 distinct CDR3 sequences, about 53% seen once. Healthy individuals of Caucasian origin from Russia, aged roughly 6 to 90, served as donors. V gene TRBV5-1 combines with J gene TRBJ1-5; 7 bases are a match to TRBD1. The sequenced material came from blood. The receptor comes from a man older than 75 in good health. CDR3 in amino acids: CASSLGDSSNQPQHF. CDR3 nucleotide sequence: TGCGCCAGCAGCTTGGGGGACAGCAGCAATCAGCCCCAGCATTTT.